The 9 T cell receptor beta chains reported below all come from one sample, sequenced in a study of shared clonotypes between healthy human individuals. Generated by immunoSEQ multiplex PCR, the TCRdb table keeps only in-frame clones and is missing some. The table records fewer than 650,000 clones, around 78% of them present only once. Sequencing used PBMCs. The receptor source for this set is a woman in her forties in good health. Some clones in this sample may be carry-over from other donors' samples.

V usage is TRBV7-9 and J usage is TRBJ1-4; D remains ambiguous. The CDR3 covers 13 residues. V was pared by 5 bases and J by 7 bases, with 11 bases between. Germline CDR1 SEHNR, CDR2 FQNEAQ (reference sequence). The CDR3 DNA is TGTGCCAGCAGCCCCACTCCGGCTGAAAAACTGTTTTTT. Protein product: CASSPTPAEKLFF.

The chain uses TRBV28 and TRBJ1-1; possibly TRBD1 for D (6 bases). This CDR3 comprises 12 residues. The V end was cut by 6 bases, the J end by 8 bases, with 13 bases between. The germline CDR1 and CDR2 sequences are MDHEN and SYDVKM. The CDR3 spells CASRSQGPEAFF. CDR3 coding DNA: TGTGCCAGCAGATCACAGGGTCCGGAAGCTTTCTTT.

V and J are TRBV10-3 and TRBJ2-5; TRBD2 matches at 7 bases. The J call is uncertain, as TRBJ2-7 better fits the DNA end. This CDR3 has 14 amino acids. Per germline, CDR1 ENHRY and CDR2 SYGVKD. The CDR3 here is CAISESRRENEQYF. CDR3 bases: TGTGCCATCAGTGAGTCTCGGCGGGAGAACGAGCAGTACTTC.

As for this clone: A clone one base away is much larger, so this may be a read error. Here the CDR3 reads CAWSARGLREAQYF. The CDR3 coding sequence is TGTGCCTGGAGCGCCAGGGGGCTAAGGGAGGCCCAGTACTTC. The rearrangement links TRBV30 to TRBJ2-5; 8 positions agree with TRBD1. This CDR3 spans 14 amino acids. CDR1 GTSNPN and CDR2 SVGIG come from the germline V gene (reference sequence). The V and J ends lost 3 bases and 9 bases, in that order; junction bases with no gene match: 12.

The V and J genes are TRBV5-1 and TRBJ1-2; D unresolved. Germline V gene lookup returns CDR1 SGHRS and CDR2 YFSETQ. The germline V and J ends were trimmed by 0 bases and 4 bases, with 4 bases remaining between them. The CDR3 is 12 residues long. CDR3 nucleotides: TGCGCCAGCAGCTTGGACGGCTATGGCTACACCTTC. Translated, it gives CASSLDGYGYTF.

The J gene is TRBJ2-5, the V gene TRBV5-8, with D perhaps matching TRBD1 or TRBD2 (6 bases each). The CDR3 consists of 15 residues. Germline values: CDR1 SGHTS, CDR2 YDEGEE. Trimming removed 4 bases from V and 5 bases from J, with 18 bases in between. CDR3 in amino acids: CASSARLVRGETQYF. CDR3 coding DNA: TGTGCCAGCAGCGCCCGACTAGTAAGGGGGGAGACCCAGTACTTC.

V usage is TRBV9 and J usage is TRBJ1-2; 7 bases agree with TRBD1. V shed 3 bases and J 2 bases; nucleotides not matched to a gene: 7. This CDR3 spans 15 amino acids. Germline assignment: CDR1 SGDLS and CDR2 YYNGEE. The CDR3 sequence: CASSANRGGNYGYTF. The DNA for the CDR3 is TGTGCCAGCAGCGCAAACAGGGGAGGGAACTATGGCTACACCTTC.

This chain links TRBV10-1 with TRBJ1-5; weak D call: TRBD1 (5 bases). V was trimmed by 1 base and J by 0 bases, leaving 22 bases between them. This CDR3 spans 20 amino acids. Germline lookup yields CDR1 WNHNN and CDR2 SYGVQD (reference sequence). The CDR3 DNA sequence: TGCGCCAGCAGTGAGTTGGCCGGGACGGAAAAGATTAATAGCAATCAGCCCCAGCATTTT. Amino acid sequence: CASSELAGTEKINSNQPQHF.

The chain is built from TRBV7-3 and TRBJ2-1; D perhaps matches TRBD2 (5 bases). Per the germline V gene, CDR1 is SGHTA and CDR2 is FQGTGA. The V and J ends lost 6 bases and 0 bases respectively, with 15 bases between them. The CDR3 covers 16 residues. The CDR3 region has the DNA TGTGCCAGCAGGCCGAGGGAGTCGAGCTCCTACAATGAGCAGTTCTTC. Amino acid sequence: CASRPRESSSYNEQFF.